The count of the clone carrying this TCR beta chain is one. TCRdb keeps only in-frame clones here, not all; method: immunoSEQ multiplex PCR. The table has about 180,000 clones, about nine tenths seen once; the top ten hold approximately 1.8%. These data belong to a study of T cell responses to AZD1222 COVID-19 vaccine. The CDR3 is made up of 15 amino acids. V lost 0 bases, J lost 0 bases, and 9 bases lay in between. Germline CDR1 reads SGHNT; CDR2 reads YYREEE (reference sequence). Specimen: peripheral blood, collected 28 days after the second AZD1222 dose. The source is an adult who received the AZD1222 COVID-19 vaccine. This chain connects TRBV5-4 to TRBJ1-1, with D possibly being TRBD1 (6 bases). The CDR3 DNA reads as TGTGCCAGCAGCTTGGGACAGGCGATGAACACTGAAGCTTTCTTT. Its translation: CASSLGQAMNTEAFF.